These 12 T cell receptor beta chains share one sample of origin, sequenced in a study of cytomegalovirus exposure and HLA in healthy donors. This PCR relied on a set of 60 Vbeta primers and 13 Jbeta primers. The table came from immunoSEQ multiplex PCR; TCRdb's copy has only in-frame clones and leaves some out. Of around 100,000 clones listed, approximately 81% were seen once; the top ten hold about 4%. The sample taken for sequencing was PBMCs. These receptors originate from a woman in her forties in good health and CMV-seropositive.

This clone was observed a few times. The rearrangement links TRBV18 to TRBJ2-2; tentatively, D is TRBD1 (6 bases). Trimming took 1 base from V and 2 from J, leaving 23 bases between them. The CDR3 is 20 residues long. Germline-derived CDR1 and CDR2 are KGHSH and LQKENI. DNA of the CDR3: TGTGCCAGCTCACCACTCCCACAAAGTACATGGGACACTAACACCGGGGAGCTGTTTTTT. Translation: CASSPLPQSTWDTNTGELFF.

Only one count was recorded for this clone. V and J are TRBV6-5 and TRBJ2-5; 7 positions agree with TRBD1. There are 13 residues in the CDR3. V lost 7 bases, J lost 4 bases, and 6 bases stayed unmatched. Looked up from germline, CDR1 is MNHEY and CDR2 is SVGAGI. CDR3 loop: CASTNRGLETQYF. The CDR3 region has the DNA TGTGCCAGCACCAACAGGGGTTTAGAGACCCAGTACTTC.

The CDR3 is CASSAQGNHSPLHF. The CDR3 region has the DNA TGTGCCAGCAGCGCACAGGGAAATCATTCACCCCTCCACTTT. The V gene is TRBV9, the J gene TRBJ1-6, with D possibly being TRBD1 (6 bases). Trimming removed 3 bases from V and 8 bases from J, with 12 bases in between. There are 14 residues in the CDR3. Germline lookup yields CDR1 SGDLS and CDR2 YYNGEE.

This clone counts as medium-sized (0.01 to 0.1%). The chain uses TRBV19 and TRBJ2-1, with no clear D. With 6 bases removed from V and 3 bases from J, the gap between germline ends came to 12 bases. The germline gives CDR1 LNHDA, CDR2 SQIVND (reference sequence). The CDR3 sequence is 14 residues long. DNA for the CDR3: TGTGCCAGTAGCCTATTCTCTAGCTACAATGAGCAGTTCTTC. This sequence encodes CASSLFSSYNEQFF.

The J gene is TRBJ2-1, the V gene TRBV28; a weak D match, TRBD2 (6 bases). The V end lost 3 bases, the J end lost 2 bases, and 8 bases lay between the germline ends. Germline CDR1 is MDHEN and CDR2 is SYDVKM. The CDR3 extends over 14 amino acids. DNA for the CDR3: TGTGCCAGCAGTTTGGGGGGTACCTACAATGAGCAGTTCTTC. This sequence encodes CASSLGGTYNEQFF.

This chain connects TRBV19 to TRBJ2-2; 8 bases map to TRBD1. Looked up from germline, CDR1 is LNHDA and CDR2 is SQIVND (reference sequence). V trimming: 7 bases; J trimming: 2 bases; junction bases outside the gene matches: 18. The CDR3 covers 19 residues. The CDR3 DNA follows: TGTGCCAGTACCTCCCGGGACAGGCGGCTAGCGCTAAACACCGGGGAGCTGTTTTTT. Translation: CASTSRDRRLALNTGELFF. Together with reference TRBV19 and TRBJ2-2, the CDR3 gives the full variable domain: DGGITQSPKYLFRKEGQNVTLSCEQNLNHDAMYWYRQDPGQGLRLIYYSQIVNDFQKGDIAEGYSVSREKKESFPLTVTSAQKNPTAFYLCASTSRDRRLALNTGELFFGEGSRLTVL.

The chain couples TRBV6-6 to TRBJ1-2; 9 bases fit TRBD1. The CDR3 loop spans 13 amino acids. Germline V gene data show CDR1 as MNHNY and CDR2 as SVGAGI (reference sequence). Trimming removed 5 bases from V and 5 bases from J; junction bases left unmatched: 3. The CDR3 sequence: CASSQGQGYGYTF. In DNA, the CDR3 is TGTGCCAGCAGTCAAGGACAGGGGTATGGCTACACCTTC.

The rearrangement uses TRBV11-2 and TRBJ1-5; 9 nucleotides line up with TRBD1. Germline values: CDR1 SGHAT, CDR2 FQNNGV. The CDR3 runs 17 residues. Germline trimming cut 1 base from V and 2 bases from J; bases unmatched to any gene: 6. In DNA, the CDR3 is TGTGCCAGCAGCTTAGGACAGGGGGATTTGGGCAATCAGCCCCAGCATTTT. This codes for CASSLGQGDLGNQPQHF.

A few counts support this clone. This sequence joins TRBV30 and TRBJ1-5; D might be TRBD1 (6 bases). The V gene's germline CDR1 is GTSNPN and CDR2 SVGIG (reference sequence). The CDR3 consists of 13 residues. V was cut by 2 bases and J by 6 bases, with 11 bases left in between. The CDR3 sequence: CAWSPGVSQPQHF. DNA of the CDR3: TGTGCCTGGAGTCCAGGGGTTTCTCAGCCCCAGCATTTT.

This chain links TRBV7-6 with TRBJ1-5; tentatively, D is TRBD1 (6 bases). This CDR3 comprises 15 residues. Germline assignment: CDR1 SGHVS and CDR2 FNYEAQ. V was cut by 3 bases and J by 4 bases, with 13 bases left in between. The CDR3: CASSLGGALNQPQHF. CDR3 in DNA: TGTGCCAGCAGCTTGGGGGGGGCCCTTAATCAGCCCCAGCATTTT.

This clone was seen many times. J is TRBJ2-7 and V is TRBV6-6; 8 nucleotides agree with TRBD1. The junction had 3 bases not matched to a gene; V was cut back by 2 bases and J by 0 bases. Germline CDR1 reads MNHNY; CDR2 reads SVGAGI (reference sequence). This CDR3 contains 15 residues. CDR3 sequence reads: CASSYDGTGSYEQYF. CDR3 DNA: TGTGCCAGCAGTTACGATGGGACAGGCTCCTACGAGCAGTACTTC.

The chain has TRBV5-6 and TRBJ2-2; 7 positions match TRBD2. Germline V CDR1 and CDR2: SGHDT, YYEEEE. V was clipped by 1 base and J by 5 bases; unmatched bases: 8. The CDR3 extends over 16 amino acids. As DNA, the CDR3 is TGTGCCAGCAGCTTGCTGCCGGGAGCGGGGACCGGGGAGCTGTTTTTT. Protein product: CASSLLPGAGTGELFF. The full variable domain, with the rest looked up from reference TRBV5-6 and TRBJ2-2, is DAGVTQSPTHLIKTRGQQVTLRCSPKSGHDTVSWYQQALGQGPQFIFQYYEEEERQRGNFPDRFSGHQFPNYSSELNVNALLLGDSALYLCASSLLPGAGTGELFFGEGSRLTVL.